These 21 T cell receptor beta chains were sequenced from one sample in a study of T-cell memory formation after mild COVID-19. MiXCR, applied by TCRdb to the 5' RACE reads, yields one record per CDR3 protein. The table has tens of thousands of distinct CDR3 sequences, about 23% seen once. What was sequenced was PBMCs or a T cell subset sorted from them (not recorded which). All receptors derive from a young man who had mild COVID-19 (a few samples of this study predate the infection). Cell type and time point are not known.

Ten or more counts support this clonotype. The J gene is TRBJ2-5, the V gene TRBV4-2; 7 positions agree with TRBD2. Germline V gene lookup returns CDR1 LGHNA and CDR2 YNFKEQ. V was pared by 0 bases and J by 4 bases, with 8 bases of the junction left unmatched. The CDR3 sequence is 16 residues long. CDR3 protein: CASSQDLGWGGETQYF. CDR3 in DNA: TGTGCCAGCAGCCAAGATCTTGGGTGGGGGGGAGAGACCCAGTACTTC.

This clonotype was seen a few times. The chain employs TRBV7-9 and TRBJ1-6; no clear D. Germline CDR1 is SEHNR and CDR2 is FQNEAQ (reference sequence). The CDR3 loop spans 17 amino acids. Trimming left V 3 bases short and J 0 bases short, with 12 bases between. The CDR3 coding sequence is TGTGCCAGCAGCTTCGGGAGGGAGAGCTCCTATAATTCACCCCTCCACTTT. It specifies CASSFGRESSYNSPLHF.

The chain couples TRBV5-1 to TRBJ2-3, with 7 nucleotides matching TRBD2. Germline CDR1 is SGHRS and CDR2 is YFSETQ. The V gene end was trimmed by 6 bases and the J gene end by 2 bases; junction bases not matched to a gene: 15. The CDR3 is 17 residues long. The DNA for the CDR3 is TGCGCCAGCACCTTTAGGGCCAGCGGGACCCTCACAGATACGCAGTATTTT. Its translation is CASTFRASGTLTDTQYF.

This clonotype was observed a few times. The chain couples TRBV29-1 to TRBJ1-1; D unclear. The V gene's germline CDR1 is SQVTM and CDR2 ANQGSEA. The CDR3 totals 12 residues. The ends were cut back, 7 bases at V and 0 bases at J, with 9 bases in the middle. CDR3 DNA sequence: TGCAGCGCCGACGGGTTGAACACTGAAGCTTTCTTT. Protein sequence: CSADGLNTEAFF.

This clonotype has more than one count but fewer than ten. The chain uses TRBV28 and TRBJ2-3; 7 bases map to TRBD1. The CDR3 is 16 amino acids. Unmatched junction bases numbered 6, after V lost 2 bases and J lost 1 base. Per the germline V gene, CDR1 is MDHEN and CDR2 is SYDVKM. CDR3 protein: CASSLGVGTGTDTQYF. The CDR3 nucleotides read TGTGCCAGCAGTTTAGGGGTCGGGACAGGCACAGATACGCAGTATTTT.

V is TRBV7-9 and J is TRBJ1-4; D is unclear. From germline, CDR1 is SEHNR and CDR2 FQNEAQ (reference sequence). V lost 1 base to trimming and J lost 6 bases, with 3 bases between them. The length of the CDR3 is 12 residues. The CDR3 loop is CASSLDDEKLFF. As DNA, the CDR3 is TGTGCCAGCAGCTTAGATGATGAAAAACTGTTTTTT. Complete variable domain (other parts from reference TRBV7-9 and TRBJ1-4): DTGVSQNPRHKITKRGQNVTFRCDPISEHNRLYWYRQTLGQGPEFLTYFQNEAQLEKSRLLSDRFSAERPKGSFSTLEIQRTEQGDSAMYLCASSLDDEKLFFGSGTQLSVL.

V is TRBV7-2 and J is TRBJ2-2, with 8 bases matching TRBD2. The V gene's germline CDR1 is SGHTA and CDR2 FQGNSA. The CDR3 has 15 residues. With 6 bases clipped from V and 3 bases from J, the junction kept 6 bases outside the gene matches. The CDR3 is CASRTFGGDTGELFF. DNA of the CDR3: TGTGCCAGCAGGACCTTCGGGGGGGACACCGGGGAGCTGTTTTTT. The entire variable domain, with the rest obtained from reference TRBV7-2 and TRBJ2-2, is as follows: GAGVSQSPSNKVTEKGKDVELRCDPISGHTALYWYRQSLGQGLEFLIYFQGNSAPDKSGLPSDRFSAERTGGSVSTLTIQRTQQEDSAVYLCASRTFGGDTGELFFGEGSRLTVL.

This clonotype was counted a few times. The chain recombines TRBV12-3 or TRBV12-4 with TRBJ1-1; no clear D gene. The ends were cut back, 10 bases at V and 7 bases at J, with 13 bases in the middle. This CDR3 has 11 residues. CDR3 loop: CATQKGNEAFF. The CDR3 nucleotides read TGTGCCACCCAGAAGGGAAATGAAGCTTTCTTT.

This clonotype has more than one count but fewer than ten. This sequence joins TRBV4-1 and TRBJ1-5, with D possibly matching TRBD1 (5 bases). Germline V gene lookup returns CDR1 MGHRA and CDR2 YSYEKL. This CDR3 comprises 15 residues. The ends were cut back, 0 bases at V and 9 bases at J, with 15 bases in the middle. The CDR3 is CASSQDRERVGPQHF. CDR3 bases: TGCGCCAGCAGCCAAGACAGGGAAAGGGTTGGGCCCCAGCATTTT.

This chain joins TRBV6-5 and TRBJ1-2, with TRBD1 identical over 11 bases. This CDR3 has 14 amino acids. CDR1 and CDR2 (germline): MNHEY, SVGAGI. Trimming at V came to 5 bases and at J to 7 bases, leaving 6 bases not matched to a gene. CDR3: CASSPGQGAFGYTF. CDR3 nucleotides: TGTGCCAGCAGTCCCGGACAGGGGGCTTTTGGCTACACCTTC.

This clonotype was observed a few times. The chain recombines TRBV11-2 with TRBJ2-2; D is unresolved. CDR3 length equals 13 residues. Germline CDR1 SGHAT, CDR2 FQNNGV. Trimming removed 5 bases from V and 4 bases from J, with 8 bases in between. The CDR3 protein is CASSVYSTGELFF. CDR3 bases: TGTGCCAGCAGCGTATACAGCACCGGGGAGCTGTTTTTT.

This clonotype was seen a few times. The rearrangement joins TRBV11-3 to TRBJ2-5; D might be TRBD1 (5 bases). Trimming left V 3 bases short and J 1 base short, with 12 bases between. CDR3 length: 15 amino acids. Germline V gene data show CDR1 as SGHNT and CDR2 as YENEEA. The DNA of the CDR3 is TGTGCCAGCAGCTTTGGGGCGCAAAGCCAAGAGACCCAGTACTTC. It encodes CASSFGAQSQETQYF.

The CDR3: CASSLVSGNNEQFF. The CDR3 DNA reads as TGTGCCAGCAGCTTAGTGAGCGGCAACAATGAGCAGTTCTTC. This rearrangement joins TRBV7-9 to TRBJ2-1, with D possibly TRBD2 on 5 matching bases. Trimming left V 1 base short and J 5 bases short, with 9 bases between. The CDR3 length is 14 residues. From germline, CDR1 is SEHNR and CDR2 FQNEAQ (reference sequence).

The V and J genes are TRBV5-1 and TRBJ2-7, with D perhaps being TRBD1 or TRBD2 (6 bases each). The germline gives CDR1 SGHRS, CDR2 YFSETQ. V was shortened by 3 bases and J by 3 bases, with 16 bases between the two germline ends. This CDR3 is built from 15 residues. CDR3 residues: CASSSEGGQSYEQYV. The DNA for the CDR3 is TGCGCCAGCAGCTCGGAAGGGGGGCAGAGCTACGAGCAGTACGTC.

The chain couples TRBV29-1 to TRBJ2-3, with TRBD2 matching over 11 bases. CDR3 length equals 13 residues. V lost 7 bases to trimming and J lost 5 bases; unmatched junction nucleotides: 5. The germline CDR1 and CDR2 sequences are SQVTM and ANQGSEA. The DNA for the CDR3 is TGCAGCGCCCGTGGACTAGCGGGAGATACGCAGTATTTT. The encoded protein is CSARGLAGDTQYF.

The sample holds many counts of this clonotype. The chain is built from TRBV12-3 or TRBV12-4 and TRBJ1-5, with 7 bases identical to TRBD1. V gave up 9 bases and J gave up 2 bases; unmatched junction bases: 7. CDR3 length: 14 amino acids. The chain's CDR3 is CASLGGRGNQPQHF. The CDR3 DNA follows: TGTGCCAGTCTAGGGGGCAGGGGCAATCAGCCCCAGCATTTT.

This clonotype was seen a handful of times. The chain links TRBV10-1 to TRBJ2-1; 11 nucleotides agree with TRBD1. J gave up 7 bases and V 7 bases, and 21 bases lay outside the gene matches. CDR1 is WNHNN and CDR2 is SYGVQD in the germline V gene (reference sequence). The CDR3 is 19 amino acids. CDR3 sequence: CASISGQGAAYPQSNEQFF. The CDR3, as DNA: TGCGCCAGCATTAGCGGACAGGGGGCGGCGTACCCCCAGTCGAATGAGCAGTTCTTC.

V and J are TRBV7-2 and TRBJ2-1, with D maybe TRBD1 (5 bases). The CDR3 is 15 residues long. Germline CDR1 is SGHTA and CDR2 is FQGNSA. V was cut by 2 bases and J by 6 bases, with 14 bases left in between. The CDR3 spells CASSLLGIQGNEQFF. Here the CDR3 DNA reads TGTGCCAGCAGCTTACTCGGCATTCAGGGCAATGAGCAGTTCTTC. Looking up the rest from reference TRBV7-2 and TRBJ2-1 gives the full variable domain: GAGVSQSPSNKVTEKGKDVELRCDPISGHTALYWYRQSLGQGLEFLIYFQGNSAPDKSGLPSDRFSAERTGGSVSTLTIQRTQQEDSAVYLCASSLLGIQGNEQFFGPGTRLTVL.

The V and J genes are TRBV15 and TRBJ1-5, with TRBD1 as a possible D gene (5 bases). In germline, CDR1 is LNHNV, CDR2 YYDKDF (reference sequence). Trimming took off 4 bases at V and 9 bases at J, with 13 bases between the two ends. The length of the CDR3 is 13 residues. DNA for the CDR3: TGTGCCACCAGCACCTCCGGGACCCCGCCCCAGCATTTT. Its translation is CATSTSGTPPQHF.

This rearrangement joins TRBV7-9 to TRBJ1-2; TRBD1 might be the D (6 bases). This CDR3 has 14 residues. Looked up from germline, CDR1 is SEHNR and CDR2 is FQNEAQ (reference sequence). Trimming removed 4 bases at V and 4 bases at J, with 13 bases between. The CDR3 nucleotides are TGTGCCAGCAGCTGGGAAACAGGGACCTATGGCTACACCTTC. Amino acid sequence: CASSWETGTYGYTF.

The V call is TRBV6-5, the J call TRBJ2-1; TRBD2 matches at 11 bases. The CDR3 covers 14 residues. Germline lookup yields CDR1 MNHEY and CDR2 SVGAGI. V shed 6 bases and J 5 bases; nucleotides not matched to a gene: 3. This CDR3 is CASRYSGGDNEQFF. For the CDR3, the DNA is TGTGCCAGCAGATATAGCGGGGGGGACAATGAGCAGTTCTTC.